The sequence of this T cell receptor beta chain was determined in a study of blood T cell repertoires in COVID-19. On the study more broadly: Italy, Spain and the United States were the sources of the convalescent and acute COVID-19 samples. Sources were T cells, B-cell-depleted T cells, or PBMCs; the material itself was cDNA or gDNA.

Under the authors' procedure: Estimated nucleated cell counts came from reference gene primer amplification. Profiled with immunoSEQ multiplex PCR; TCRdb holds only in-frame clones, not every one. The D gene and trimming were derived from the DNA, and the V and J assignments and clone size from that table. The sample lists some 96,000 clones, 83% occurring once. This CDR3 spans 16 amino acids. Germline lookup yields CDR1 KGHDR and CDR2 SFDVKD. V was pared by 2 bases and J by 4 bases, with 8 bases of the junction left unmatched. This chain joins TRBV24-1 and TRBJ1-2; TRBD1 agrees at 8 bases. Sequenced material: peripheral blood. This clonotype was obtained from a human donor in a cohort sampled during active COVID-19. DNA of the CDR3: TGTGCCACCAGTGATTCTCGGACAGGGAATTCCTATGGCTACACCTTC. Amino acid sequence: CATSDSRTGNSYGYTF.